These 24 T cell receptor beta chains originate from one sample sequenced in a study of blood T cell repertoires in COVID-19. Data came from immunoSEQ multiplex PCR; TCRdb stores just in-frame clones and leaves some out. The table has some 70,000 clones, 65% to 90% seen once. The source material was peripheral blood. These receptors were taken from an elderly man with acute or convalescent COVID-19.

The chain has TRBV9 and TRBJ1-2; TRBD1 aligns across 8 bases. Germline V gene lookup returns CDR1 SGDLS and CDR2 YYNGEE. The CDR3 consists of 17 residues. The V gene end was trimmed by 0 bases and the J gene end by 8 bases; junction bases not matched to a gene: 15. The CDR3 coding sequence is TGTGCCAGCAGCGTAGTATCTGGGCAGGGGGCTCTATCAGGCTACACCTTC. Protein: CASSVVSGQGALSGYTF.

V usage is TRBV9 and J usage is TRBJ1-2; 11 bases fit TRBD1. Germline CDR1 SGDLS, CDR2 YYNGEE. V shed 3 bases, J shed 7 bases, and the junction held 2 bases outside the gene matches. The CDR3 totals 13 residues. The CDR3 is CASSAGTGGGYTF. The CDR3 DNA is TGTGCCAGCAGCGCAGGGACAGGGGGTGGCTACACCTTC.

The genes are TRBV28 and TRBJ2-7; 12 positions agree with TRBD2. The CDR3 length is 15 residues. The junction had 5 bases not matched to a gene; V was cut back by 2 bases and J by 6 bases. Germline V gene lookup returns CDR1 MDHEN and CDR2 SYDVKM. Here the CDR3 DNA reads TGTGCCAGCAGTTTAATAGCTAGCGGGAGGGGCGAGCAGTACTTC. It specifies CASSLIASGRGEQYF.

V usage is TRBV28 and J usage is TRBJ1-1; D is ambiguous. Germline values: CDR1 MDHEN, CDR2 SYDVKM. The germline V and J ends were trimmed by 6 bases and 6 bases, with 23 bases remaining between them. The CDR3 length is 16 residues. CDR3 in DNA: TGTGCCAGCAGGAGATCAATAGGTGCCCGAGGGTCTGAAGCTTTCTTT. This sequence encodes CASRRSIGARGSEAFF. Complete variable domain (other parts from reference TRBV28 and TRBJ1-1): DVKVTQSSRYLVKRTGEKVFLECVQDMDHENMFWYRQDPGLGLRLIYFSYDVKMKEKGDIPEGYSVSREKKERFSLILESASTNQTSMYLCASRRSIGARGSEAFFGQGTRLTVV.

V is TRBV6-2 or TRBV6-3 and J is TRBJ2-6; a possible D gene is TRBD2 (5 bases). CDR1 is MNHEY, CDR2 SVGEGT, per germline. This CDR3 comprises 18 residues. The ends were cut back, 5 bases at V and 2 bases at J, with 19 bases in the middle. CDR3 DNA: TGTGCCAGCAGTACCCCCAGTGGCGGAGGCCCTGGGGCCAACGTCCTGACTTTC. This encodes CASSTPSGGGPGANVLTF.

V and J are TRBV6-2 or TRBV6-3 and TRBJ2-2; D uncertain. The CDR3 runs to 17 residues. V gave up 2 bases and J gave up 5 bases, with 18 bases separating them. Germline V lookup: CDR1 MNHEY, CDR2 SVGEGT. CDR3: CASSYDPRVRKTGELFF. The CDR3 DNA reads TGTGCCAGCAGTTACGACCCCAGAGTGCGGAAAACCGGGGAGCTGTTTTTT.

The J gene is TRBJ2-7, the V gene TRBV5-4, with 12 positions matching TRBD1. V lost 3 bases to trimming and J lost 6 bases; unmatched junction nucleotides: 4. Germline V gene sequence: CDR1 SGHNT, CDR2 YYREEE (reference sequence). The CDR3 is 14 residues long. CDR3 loop: CASSWDRGHFEQYF. Written as DNA, the CDR3 is TGTGCCAGCAGCTGGGACAGGGGGCATTTCGAGCAGTACTTC.

J is TRBJ1-1 and V is TRBV2; the D gene is possibly TRBD1 (5 bases). CDR3 length: 15 residues. CDR1 and CDR2 from the germline V gene are SNHLY and FYNNEI. V was cut by 0 bases and J by 1 base, with 9 bases left in between. CDR3: CASSEALGANTEAFF. CDR3 coding DNA: TGTGCCAGCAGTGAAGCGTTAGGGGCGAACACTGAAGCTTTCTTT.

The chain combines TRBV12-3 or TRBV12-4 with TRBJ2-7; no definite D call. V was clipped by 7 bases and J by 0 bases, with 7 bases between them. This CDR3 spans 12 amino acids. CDR3: CASTSVSYEQYF. As DNA, the CDR3 is TGTGCCAGCACCTCAGTCTCCTACGAGCAGTACTTC.

The chain links TRBV7-9 to TRBJ2-7; 7 bases match TRBD1. CDR3 length: 15 amino acids. V was pared by 6 bases and J by 0 bases, with 8 bases of the junction left unmatched. CDR1 and CDR2 (germline): SEHNR, FQNEAQ (reference sequence). The DNA of the CDR3 is TGTGCCAGCAGTCTCCGGGACAGAAGCTCCTACGAGCAGTACTTC. This sequence encodes CASSLRDRSSYEQYF.

This sequence joins TRBV12-3 or TRBV12-4 and TRBJ1-5; TRBD1 might be the D (5 bases). The V and J ends lost 7 bases and 7 bases respectively, with 14 bases between them. The CDR3 covers 13 residues. CDR3 sequence reads: CASNPGAGQPQHF. For the CDR3, the DNA is TGTGCCAGCAATCCCGGGGCGGGGCAGCCCCAGCATTTT.

The V and J genes are TRBV15 and TRBJ1-3, with 7 bases matching TRBD1. This CDR3 is 14 amino acids long. V shed 5 bases and J 7 bases; nucleotides not matched to a gene: 8. The V gene's germline CDR1 is LNHNV and CDR2 YYDKDF (reference sequence). CDR3 in DNA: TGTGCCACCAGCCAGCCGACAGGGACGAACACCATATATTTT. Protein product: CATSQPTGTNTIYF.

The genes are TRBV5-1 and TRBJ2-1, with 8 bases lining up with TRBD1. V dropped 3 bases and J dropped 0; count of bases not matched to a gene: 5. The CDR3 sequence is 16 residues long. CDR1 SGHRS and CDR2 YFSETQ come from the germline V gene. The CDR3 region has the DNA TGCGCCAGCAGCTCGGTCACAGGGGGCTCCTACAATGAGCAGTTCTTC. The encoded protein is CASSSVTGGSYNEQFF.

The genes are TRBV9 and TRBJ1-5, with D maybe TRBD1 (6 bases). The CDR3 spans 15 residues. The germline gives CDR1 SGDLS, CDR2 YYNGEE. V was clipped by 4 bases and J by 1 base, with 12 bases between them. The CDR3, as DNA: TGTGCCAGCAGCCTGGGGGGGGCAAGCAATCAGCCCCAGCATTTT. It is translated as CASSLGGASNQPQHF. The variable domain in full, with the rest retrieved from reference TRBV9 and TRBJ1-5, is DSGVTQTPKHLITATGQRVTLRCSPRSGDLSVYWYQQSLDQGLQFLIQYYNGEERAKGNILERFSAQQFPDLHSELNLSSLELGDSALYFCASSLGGASNQPQHFGDGTRLSIL.

The genes are TRBV19 and TRBJ1-4; D call uncertain. V dropped 9 bases and J dropped 5 bases, with 13 bases sitting between them. The CDR3 runs to 13 residues. Germline-derived CDR1 and CDR2 are LNHDA and SQIVND (reference sequence). The CDR3 bases are TGTGCCAGCGAGAAGTCTCAAAATGAAAAACTGTTTTTT. It is translated as CASEKSQNEKLFF.

J is TRBJ1-6 and V is TRBV6-2 or TRBV6-3; D is perhaps TRBD1 (6 bases). V shed 6 bases and J shed 9 bases, with 24 bases lying between them. CDR1 and CDR2 (germline): MNHEY, SVGEGT. The CDR3 is 17 amino acids. This CDR3 reads CASSRTEPALGASPLHF. In nucleotides, the CDR3 is TGTGCCAGCAGCCGGACAGAACCGGCGCTTGGGGCTTCACCCCTCCACTTT.

This clone was counted once. The chain carries TRBV28 and TRBJ2-7; TRBD1 might be the D (7 bases). Germline V CDR1 and CDR2: MDHEN, SYDVKM. The V end lost 3 bases, the J end lost 4 bases, and 13 bases lay between the germline ends. This CDR3 is 14 amino acids long. The CDR3 nucleotides read TGTGCCAGCAGTTTGGAGGGACAGCCTTACGAGCAGTACTTC. Protein product: CASSLEGQPYEQYF.

This clone was recorded a few times. J is TRBJ1-6 and V is TRBV9, with 7 bases aligning to TRBD1. The CDR3 loop spans 16 amino acids. V was pared by 4 bases and J by 5 bases, with 9 bases of the junction left unmatched. CDR1 is SGDLS, CDR2 YYNGEE, per germline. CDR3 coding DNA: TGTGCCAGCAGCTCCCATGCGGGACAGAATAATTCACCCCTCCACTTT. As protein: CASSSHAGQNNSPLHF.

The rearrangement uses TRBV3-1 (or the pseudogene TRBV3-2) and TRBJ2-1; TRBD2 matches at 15 bases. V shed 4 bases and J 7 bases; nucleotides not matched to a gene: 2. Germline V gene sequence: CDR1 LGHDT, CDR2 YNNKEL (reference sequence). CDR3 length equals 15 residues. CDR3 in amino acids: CASSLGTSGGNEQFF. CDR3 sequence (DNA): TGTGCCAGCAGCCTTGGGACTAGCGGGGGGAATGAGCAGTTCTTC.

The genes are TRBV19 and TRBJ1-1; 7 bases are shared with TRBD1. The germline CDR1 and CDR2 sequences are LNHDA and SQIVND (reference sequence). CDR3 length equals 16 residues. With V trimmed by 2 bases and J by 1 base, 7 bases remained unmatched. The CDR3 coding sequence is TGTGCCAGTAGTATACAGGCAGGGGGACCGAACACTGAAGCTTTCTTT. It yields the protein CASSIQAGGPNTEAFF. Combining the CDR3 with reference TRBV19 and TRBJ1-1 gives the whole variable domain DGGITQSPKYLFRKEGQNVTLSCEQNLNHDAMYWYRQDPGQGLRLIYYSQIVNDFQKGDIAEGYSVSREKKESFPLTVTSAQKNPTAFYLCASSIQAGGPNTEAFFGQGTRLTVV.

The chain joins TRBV4-3 to TRBJ1-1; D gene unclear. CDR3 length: 14 amino acids. V lost 5 bases and J lost 6, with 16 bases in between. CDR1 is LGHNA, CDR2 YSLEER, per germline. The CDR3 DNA follows: TGCGCCAGCAGCTCCACTGGGTTCCAGGCTGAAGCTTTCTTT. Translating gives CASSSTGFQAEAFF.

The chain employs TRBV24-1 and TRBJ2-5, with a weak D call TRBD1 (5 bases). Trimming left V 9 bases short and J 5 bases short, with 12 bases between. Germline assignment: CDR1 KGHDR and CDR2 SFDVKD. This CDR3 spans 12 amino acids. CDR3 region: CATGASRETQYF. CDR3 nucleotides: TGTGCCACCGGGGCTTCCCGGGAGACCCAGTACTTC.

This chain connects TRBV12-3 or TRBV12-4 to TRBJ1-1; TRBD1 matches 7 bases. This CDR3 region has 13 residues. V was clipped by 9 bases and J by 1 base; unmatched bases: 5. The CDR3 sequence: CASSRGWNTEAFF. Written as DNA, the CDR3 is TGTGCCAGTTCCAGGGGGTGGAACACTGAAGCTTTCTTT.

The chain links TRBV7-2 to TRBJ1-1; TRBD1 might be the D (6 bases). CDR1 and CDR2 (germline): SGHTA, FQGNSA. Trimming pared 5 bases from V and 5 bases from J, leaving 18 bases between. The CDR3 has 15 amino acids. This chain's CDR3 is CASSTPTGRGTEAFF. CDR3 coding DNA: TGTGCCAGCAGCACACCGACAGGCAGAGGGACTGAAGCTTTCTTT.